The sequence of this TCR beta chain was determined in a study of post-analysis software for immune sequencing data (dated by TCRdb to the mid-2010s). Describing the broader study: Relapsing-remitting, secondary progressive and progressive-relapsing multiple sclerosis were recorded as disease courses, and subtype annotation was lacking for some patients. Patient repertoires were compared against around twelve previously published healthy control repertoires from donors aged about 6 to 26 years. A subset of samples was prepared in parallel using single-end sample barcoding, then pooled and co-amplified after Illumina adapter ligation. Broader findings and caveats from the paper: Normalized Chao1 diversity was significantly lower in multiple sclerosis patients than controls, suggesting substantial peripheral T-cell clonal expansion. Patients showed significantly higher frequencies than controls for a handful of TRBV segments, among them TRBV5-6, TRBV5-1 and TRBV20-1. When samples were clustered directly using the F measure, samples prepared in the same batch co-clustered strongly, which prompted a batch-effect correction. The multiple sclerosis patient group was slightly younger than the control group.

The germline V gene provides CDR1 SGHTA and CDR2 FQGNSA. At the junction V is shortened by 4 bases and J by 2 bases, with 17 bases in between. The CDR3 starts with the cysteine, ends with the phenylalanine, and has 17 residues. Kept here is only the CDR3 DNA, which spans 51 bases and is read in frame from base 1. As regards this clonotype: Which antigen it targets is not known. No base qualities exist here, and no much larger clone lies one base off it.

Library construction relied on PCR. Sequenced using an Illumina HiSeq 2500. Unique molecular identifiers were incorporated into TCR beta cDNA libraries to reduce PCR and sequencing biases. Every 1 to 10 million input T cells yielded approximately 500,000 cDNA molecules, meaning each molecule approximated one T cell. The patient libraries were prepared and sequenced using the same protocol as the earlier healthy control dataset. Within a given batch, samples were prepared together, multiplexed and sequenced on the same HiSeq lane. Per the original workflow: Raw barcoded reads were processed with MIGEC, discarding single-read molecular identifier groups before consensus assembly and CDR3 extraction. VDJtools was used for post-analysis of the clonotype tables, and diversity was normalized by down-sampling every dataset to the size of the smallest sample. In repertoire overlap clustering, CDR3 amino acid sequences, but not nucleotide sequences, were matched to correct batch-related cross-sample contamination. In TCRdb, the public reads were trimmed at Q25 with fastp and aligned with MiXCR, with productive beta chains retained. For every CDR3 protein sequence, its rows merge into one entry that carries the most common genes and DNA. These V and J calls derive from TCRdb rather than the authors' analysis. The sample contains around 770,000 distinct CDR3 sequences, about 45% of them found a single time. The ten largest make up roughly 5.2% of the sample.

To demonstrate the VDJtools post-analysis software, the study profiled TCR beta repertoires from the peripheral blood of about 13 young patients with multiple sclerosis. The multiple sclerosis patients were children and adolescents between about 6 and 16 years of age. This receptor chain uses TRBV7-2 and TRBJ2-2; no D gene is confidently identified. Material: blood. This receptor was taken from a girl between 5 and 17 years old with multiple sclerosis. The CDR3 is CASSSTESHINTGELFF. The sequenced DNA is TGTGCCAGCAGCTCTACCGAGTCGCACATCAACACCGGGGAGCTGTTTTTT.